This entry lists 25 T cell receptor beta chains sequenced from one sample in a study of CD39 and CD103 CD8 tumor-infiltrating T cells. Profiling relied on immunoSEQ multiplex PCR, and the TCRdb table lists in-frame clones only, not all of them. In the table there are approximately 5,000 clones, roughly 70% of which are singletons. Sequenced input: CD8+ T cells sorted from blood. This sample's subset: total memory CD8 T cells (CD45RA-CCR7+/-) from blood or uninvolved lymph node. These receptor sequences come from a human donor with head and neck squamous cell carcinoma.

This clone has only a few counts. The V gene is TRBV5-1, the J gene TRBJ2-3; TRBD2 might be the D (5 bases). The V and J ends lost 6 bases and 8 bases respectively, with 22 bases between them. The CDR3 contains 15 residues. Germline CDR1 and CDR2: SGHRS and YFSETQ. Written as DNA, the CDR3 is TGCGCCAGCACCAAGGGAGAGGCGGATCTTAGTACGCAGTATTTT. This translates into CASTKGEADLSTQYF.

The chain carries TRBV7-8 and TRBJ2-7, with 7 bases aligning to TRBD1. Germline-derived CDR1 and CDR2 are SGHVS and FQNEAQ. The J segment lost 7 bases and the V segment lost 5 bases, leaving 11 bases of the junction unmatched. This CDR3 region has 14 residues. CDR3 sequence reads: CASSLRQGSSEQYF. CDR3 nucleotide sequence: TGTGCCAGCAGCCTCCGACAGGGATCGAGTGAGCAGTACTTC.

The rearrangement uses TRBV12-5 and TRBJ2-7; 7 bases align to TRBD1. This CDR3 has 16 residues. V trimming: 1 base; J trimming: 1 base; junction bases outside the gene matches: 7. Looked up from germline, CDR1 is LGHNT and CDR2 is FRNRAP. CDR3 loop: CASGLGLQGRSYEQYF. CDR3 DNA: TGTGCTAGTGGTTTGGGCCTACAGGGGAGATCCTACGAGCAGTACTTC. Supplemented by reference TRBV12-5 and TRBJ2-7, the full variable domain reads DARVTQTPRHKVTEMGQEVTMRCQPILGHNTVFWYRQTMMQGLELLAYFRNRAPLDDSGMPKDRFSAEMPDATLATLKIQPSEPRDSAVYFCASGLGLQGRSYEQYFGPGTRLTVT.

The rearrangement uses TRBV6-9 and TRBJ1-2, with D possibly being TRBD1 (6 bases). Looked up from germline, CDR1 is MNHGY and CDR2 is SVAAGI. The CDR3 loop spans 14 amino acids. The V and J ends lost 3 bases and 8 bases respectively, with 16 bases between them. The CDR3 DNA follows: TGTGCCAGCAGTTACTATATCGACCAGGGGGGCTACACCTTC. Its protein product is CASSYYIDQGGYTF.

CDR3 region: CASSQYDGQGNLGYTF. The DNA of the CDR3 is TGCGCCAGCAGCCAATACGATGGACAGGGAAATCTTGGCTACACCTTC. This chain links TRBV4-1 with TRBJ1-2; TRBD1 agrees at 8 bases. This CDR3 is 16 amino acids long. V trimming: 2 bases; J trimming: 7 bases; junction bases outside the gene matches: 12. Germline V gene data show CDR1 as MGHRA and CDR2 as YSYEKL.

The chain carries TRBV7-8 and TRBJ2-2; D might be TRBD1 (6 bases). The CDR3 runs 15 residues. V was trimmed by 6 bases and J by 2 bases, leaving 13 bases between them. Germline V gene data show CDR1 as SGHVS and CDR2 as FQNEAQ. CDR3 in DNA: TGTGCCAGCAGTCCATGGACAGCAAACACCGGGGAGCTGTTTTTT. Amino acids: CASSPWTANTGELFF.

The V and J genes are TRBV7-9 and TRBJ2-3, with TRBD1 matching over 9 bases. The CDR3 contains 16 residues. J was trimmed by 4 bases and V by 5 bases; bases with no gene match: 10. CDR1 and CDR2 (germline): SEHNR, FQNEAQ (reference sequence). The CDR3 sequence: CASSPRTGEAPDTQYF. For the CDR3, the DNA is TGTGCCAGCAGCCCCCGGACAGGGGAGGCCCCAGATACGCAGTATTTT.

The rearrangement joins TRBV29-1 to TRBJ2-1, with 10 positions matching TRBD1. CDR1 and CDR2 from the germline V gene are SQVTM and ANQGSEA. The CDR3 runs 15 residues. V shed 1 base and J 0 bases; nucleotides not matched to a gene: 0. The DNA for the CDR3 is TGCAGCGTTGAAGGGACAGGGGGCTCCTACAATGAGCAGTTCTTC. Its translation is CSVEGTGGSYNEQFF.

The chain has TRBV7-8 and TRBJ2-3; 12 positions agree with TRBD2. After removal of 7 bases from V and 5 bases from J, the junction contained 7 bases not matched to a gene. Germline V gene lookup returns CDR1 SGHVS and CDR2 FQNEAQ. This CDR3 is 15 amino acids long. The CDR3 is CASIRLAGAQDTQYF. In DNA form, the CDR3 reads TGTGCCAGCATACGACTAGCGGGGGCCCAAGATACGCAGTATTTT.

The chain couples TRBV18 to TRBJ1-1; D uncertain. V shed 4 bases and J shed 1 base, with 7 bases lying between them. From germline, CDR1 is KGHSH and CDR2 LQKENI. The CDR3 consists of 13 residues. DNA for the CDR3: TGTGCCAGCTCACTAGAGTGGAACACTGAAGCTTTCTTT. Translated, it gives CASSLEWNTEAFF.

V usage is TRBV7-2 and J usage is TRBJ2-2; 9 nucleotides agree with TRBD2. Trimming at V came to 1 base and at J to 3 bases, leaving 9 bases not matched to a gene. The germline CDR1 and CDR2 sequences are SGHTA and FQGNSA. This CDR3 region has 18 residues. The CDR3 loop is CASSLVPSGETYTGELFF. CDR3 sequence (DNA): TGTGCCAGCAGCTTAGTTCCTAGCGGGGAGACCTACACCGGGGAGCTGTTTTTT.

This sequence joins TRBV9 and TRBJ1-3; D gene uncertain. In germline, CDR1 is SGDLS, CDR2 YYNGEE. The V end was cut by 4 bases, the J end by 0 bases, with 2 bases between. The CDR3 covers 12 residues. CDR3 protein: CASSHSGNTIYF. As DNA, the CDR3 is TGTGCCAGCAGCCACTCTGGAAACACCATATATTTT. Looking up the rest from reference TRBV9 and TRBJ1-3 gives the full variable domain: DSGVTQTPKHLITATGQRVTLRCSPRSGDLSVYWYQQSLDQGLQFLIQYYNGEERAKGNILERFSAQQFPDLHSELNLSSLELGDSALYFCASSHSGNTIYFGEGSWLTVV.

V is TRBV6-4 and J is TRBJ2-1; 15 nucleotides line up with TRBD2. This CDR3 has 15 residues. Germline assignment: CDR1 MRHNA and CDR2 SNTAGT. V was pared by 4 bases and J by 8 bases, with 3 bases of the junction left unmatched. The CDR3 region is CASSGTSGGGDEQFF. CDR3 coding DNA: TGTGCCAGCAGTGGGACTAGCGGGGGGGGAGATGAGCAGTTCTTC.

This clone occurred a few times. The chain links TRBV6-1 to TRBJ1-2, with 10 bases fitting TRBD1. Germline V gene sequence: CDR1 MNHNS, CDR2 SASEGT. The CDR3 has 13 residues. Trimming cost V 6 bases and J 10 bases; bases outside gene matches: 8. This chain's CDR3 is CASRDGQGGYYTF. CDR3 bases: TGTGCCAGCAGGGACGGACAGGGGGGATACTACACCTTC.

The V gene is TRBV10-1, the J gene TRBJ2-7, with D possibly TRBD2 on 5 matching bases. The CDR3 runs to 13 residues. Trimming cost V 2 bases and J 2 bases, with 7 bases left between them. The germline V gene has CDR1 WNHNN and CDR2 SYGVQD (reference sequence). The CDR3 DNA is TGCGCCAGCAGTGAGGGACTTACCTACGAGCAGTACTTC. Translated: CASSEGLTYEQYF.

The CDR3 here is CATDRGGGEQYF. In nucleotides, the CDR3 is TGTGCCACAGACAGGGGGGGAGGGGAGCAGTACTTC. V gene TRBV19 combines with J gene TRBJ2-7; 9 positions match TRBD1. CDR3 length: 12 amino acids. Germline V gene data show CDR1 as LNHDA and CDR2 as SQIVND (reference sequence). Trimming at V came to 10 bases and at J to 7 bases, leaving 8 bases not matched to a gene.

The chain recombines TRBV7-8 with TRBJ1-1, with 11 nucleotides matching TRBD1. The length of the CDR3 is 17 residues. V shed 5 bases and J 0 bases; nucleotides not matched to a gene: 8. Germline V gene sequence: CDR1 SGHVS, CDR2 FQNEAQ. CDR3 region: CASSGGQGGEVNTEAFF. The DNA of the CDR3 is TGTGCCAGCAGCGGGGGACAGGGGGGGGAGGTGAACACTGAAGCTTTCTTT.

V gene TRBV7-6 combines with J gene TRBJ2-1; 10 bases fit TRBD1. With 4 bases clipped from V and 5 bases from J, the junction kept 5 bases outside the gene matches. Germline V CDR1 and CDR2: SGHVS, FNYEAQ. The CDR3 covers 15 residues. CDR3 amino acids: CASSSWDRGNNEQFF. Here the CDR3 DNA reads TGTGCCAGCAGCTCTTGGGACAGGGGAAACAATGAGCAGTTCTTC.

In its sample, this clone was seen once. This chain links TRBV4-2 with TRBJ2-5; perhaps TRBD1 as D (6 bases). The CDR3 is 16 amino acids. V was shortened by 2 bases and J by 1 base, with 14 bases between the two germline ends. Germline V gene sequence: CDR1 LGHNA, CDR2 YNFKEQ. The CDR3: CASSQRFEDSQETQYF. The CDR3 DNA reads as TGTGCCAGCAGCCAACGTTTCGAGGACAGCCAAGAGACCCAGTACTTC.

The J gene is TRBJ2-6, the V gene TRBV7-9; TRBD1 matches 9 bases. Germline values: CDR1 SEHNR, CDR2 FQNEAQ (reference sequence). The CDR3 extends over 19 amino acids. J was trimmed by 4 bases and V by 4 bases; bases with no gene match: 14. The CDR3 DNA sequence: TGTGCCAGCAGCTCACTAGCCGGGACAGGGCGGGCCGGGGCCAACGTCCTGACTTTC. Translated: CASSSLAGTGRAGANVLTF.

The genes are TRBV6-5 and TRBJ1-1; 7 nucleotides align to TRBD1. Losses at the gene ends were 6 bases for V and 1 base for J; bases not matched to a gene: 2. Germline CDR1 reads MNHEY; CDR2 reads SVGAGI. The CDR3 length is 13 residues. The CDR3 sequence is CASSGQENTEAFF. The CDR3 region has the DNA TGTGCCAGCAGCGGACAGGAGAACACTGAAGCTTTCTTT.

V and J are TRBV29-1 and TRBJ2-3, with TRBD2 identical over 16 bases. Unmatched junction bases numbered 4, after V lost 3 bases and J lost 1 base. The CDR3 consists of 17 residues. From germline, CDR1 is SQVTM and CDR2 ANQGSEA. CDR3 residues: CSVDFGTSGGGTDTQYF. DNA for the CDR3: TGCAGCGTTGATTTCGGGACTAGCGGGGGGGGCACAGATACGCAGTATTTT.

The genes are TRBV2 and TRBJ2-2; possible D gene TRBD2, 5 bases. The CDR3 loop spans 13 amino acids. The V gene's germline CDR1 is SNHLY and CDR2 FYNNEI. Deletions cut 10 bases from V and 6 bases from J, with 15 bases between. CDR3 nucleotides: TGTGCCACGCCAACGGGGTTGTCCGGGGAGCTGTTTTTT. Residues: CATPTGLSGELFF.

V is TRBV15 and J is TRBJ1-1; TRBD1 might be the D (6 bases). The CDR3 spans 15 residues. Trimming cost V 2 bases and J 2 bases, with 12 bases left between them. Per germline, CDR1 LNHNV and CDR2 YYDKDF (reference sequence). The DNA of the CDR3 is TGTGCCACCAGCAGAACAGGACAGAGCAACACTGAAGCTTTCTTT. The encoded protein is CATSRTGQSNTEAFF.

This chain joins TRBV5-1 and TRBJ1-2; D might be TRBD1 (6 bases). V gave up 4 bases and J gave up 5 bases, with 15 bases separating them. Germline CDR1 and CDR2: SGHRS and YFSETQ. The CDR3 contains 14 residues. CDR3 residues: CASSPSGEVYGYTF. Written as DNA, the CDR3 is TGCGCCAGCAGCCCCTCAGGGGAAGTTTATGGCTACACCTTC.